This T cell receptor (beta chain) was recovered during a study of blood T cells in healthy people across ages. Study observations and caveats: Long-lived donors had more naive CD4+ cells and higher diversity than aged donors. Per-million-T-cell TCR beta diversity fell roughly linearly with age.

Primers used in a second PCR of roughly 6 to 12 cycles were a sample-barcoded 5' primer and a J-beta primer mix. TCRdb fed the 5' RACE reads into MiXCR, producing one record per CDR3 protein. The table has roughly 1,500,000 distinct CDR3 sequences, roughly 32% seen once. This clonotype was detected only a few times. Its antigen is unknown. Germline-derived CDR1 and CDR2 are ENHRY and SYGVKD. The CDR3 is 15 amino acids. Germline trimming cut 10 bases from V and 4 bases from J; bases unmatched to any gene: 12. Input material: blood. The TCR was taken from a woman in her twenties or thirties in good health. The chain uses TRBV10-3 and TRBJ2-5; 10 bases align to TRBD2. Here the CDR3 DNA reads TGTGCCACGACATCAGCGGGGGGGCAAGGAGAGACCCAGTACTTC. Its translation is CATTSAGGQGETQYF.